This T cell receptor (beta chain) was captured in a study of blood T cell repertoires in COVID-19. Study background: There were acute and convalescent COVID-19 samples, and they came from the United States, Italy and Spain. The cDNA or gDNA used as material had been derived from T cells, B-cell-depleted T cells, or PBMCs.

Seattle cases were enrolled at active infection and followed longitudinally. V dropped 4 bases and J dropped 7 bases, with 17 bases sitting between them. The CDR3 covers 16 residues. Germline CDR1 reads KGHSH; CDR2 reads LQKENI. In the authors' workflow: Cell counts per sample came from amplifying reference gene primers. Clones were read by immunoSEQ multiplex PCR, and TCRdb kept only the in-frame ones, dropping some. Clonal size and the V and J genes are those of that table, whereas D and trimming came from the DNA. Of about 98,000 clones listed, roughly 92% are singletons. Sequencing input: peripheral blood. The chain links TRBV18 to TRBJ1-6, with D possibly TRBD1 on 6 matching bases. The receptor's source is a woman aged 50 to 60 with COVID-19, enrolled during active disease. CDR3 sequence reads: CASSLTGIGMNSPLHF. The CDR3 nucleotides are TGTGCCAGCTCACTAACAGGGATCGGTATGAATTCACCCCTCCACTTT.